This TCR beta chain stems from a study of a mutant IDH1 vaccine in newly diagnosed glioma. Study overall: Of the patients given treatment, around 60% were male and about 38% were female, and a mean age of roughly 40 years was recorded.

Time point specified: baseline, week 1 (first vaccination visit). The treatment here: pre-vaccination baseline after standard-of-care therapy. Sequencing was performed with immunoSEQ multiplex PCR; in TCRdb, only in-frame clones are kept and a portion is missing. Of around 88,000 clones listed, about four fifths were seen once; the top ten hold 6% to 8%. V shed 6 bases and J shed 2 bases, with 16 bases lying between them. CDR1 and CDR2 from the germline V gene are SQVTM and ANQGSEA. This CDR3 region has 14 residues. The rearrangement joins TRBV29-1 to TRBJ1-2, with D tentatively TRBD1 (5 bases). The material sequenced was PBMCs, taken from a glioma patient treated with radiotherapy, temozolomide or both. The source of this sequence is a man between 35 and 55 years old with glioma. CDR3 DNA: TGCAGCGTCGCGATGGGGGGGTCCAACTATGGCTACACCTTC. It specifies CSVAMGGSNYGYTF.